Each of the 21 T cell receptor beta chains below was sequenced from the same sample in a study of OX40 agonist ivuxolimab in advanced cancers. TCRdb's copy holds only in-frame clones and misses some; the assay was immunoSEQ multiplex PCR. The sample carries approximately 70,000 clones, more than 75% recorded once. The specimen was CD4+ or CD8+ T cells sorted from blood, collected in a trial of the OX40 agonist ivuxolimab. The source is an adult with an advanced solid tumor such as melanoma, head and neck, liver or kidney cancer.

Only one count was recorded for this clone. This chain connects TRBV7-9 to TRBJ2-2; weak D call: TRBD1 (6 bases). This CDR3 is built from 15 residues. Trimming removed 6 bases at V and 0 bases at J, with 11 bases between. Germline V gene sequence: CDR1 SEHNR, CDR2 FQNEAQ (reference sequence). The CDR3 spells CASSWTAANTGELFF. CDR3 nucleotide sequence: TGTGCCAGCAGTTGGACAGCTGCGAACACCGGGGAGCTGTTTTTT. Supplemented by reference TRBV7-9 and TRBJ2-2, the full variable domain reads DTGVSQNPRHKITKRGQNVTFRCDPISEHNRLYWYRQTLGQGPEFLTYFQNEAQLEKSRLLSDRFSAERPKGSFSTLEIQRTEQGDSAMYLCASSWTAANTGELFFGEGSRLTVL.

This clone was observed a single time. V usage is TRBV6-6 and J usage is TRBJ1-2, with no clear D. The CDR3 is 13 amino acids. Germline loops: CDR1 MNHNY, CDR2 SVGAGI (reference sequence). V lost 5 bases, J lost 5 bases, and 12 bases lay in between. CDR3 nucleotide sequence: TGTGCCAGCAGTCCCCTGGTTGGTTATGGCTACACCTTC. This translates into CASSPLVGYGYTF.

The genes are TRBV9 and TRBJ1-3; 11 bases map to TRBD1. Trimming removed 3 bases from V and 0 bases from J; junction bases left unmatched: 8. The CDR3 consists of 18 residues. Germline lookup yields CDR1 SGDLS and CDR2 YYNGEE. CDR3 sequence reads: CASSAFAGTGGSGNTIYF. The CDR3 DNA reads TGTGCCAGCAGCGCCTTTGCCGGGACAGGGGGCTCTGGAAACACCATATATTTT.

V and J are TRBV29-1 and TRBJ1-1, with TRBD1 identical over 7 bases. CDR3 length equals 13 residues. The V gene end was trimmed by 7 bases and the J gene end by 4 bases; junction bases not matched to a gene: 9. Germline V gene sequence: CDR1 SQVTM, CDR2 ANQGSEA. The CDR3 here is CSAVTGSLTEAFF. CDR3 in DNA: TGCAGCGCCGTGACAGGGAGTCTCACTGAAGCTTTCTTT.

CDR3 nucleotides: TGTGCCAGCAAAGGCGGACAGGCCAAAAACATTCAGTACTTC. It translates to CASKGGQAKNIQYF. This sequence joins TRBV2 and TRBJ2-4, with D possibly being TRBD1 (6 bases). This CDR3 comprises 14 residues. Germline V gene data show CDR1 as SNHLY and CDR2 as FYNNEI. V was shortened by 7 bases and J by 1 base, with 11 bases between the two germline ends.

V gene TRBV4-1 combines with J gene TRBJ1-2, with no clear D. V dropped 4 bases and J dropped 8 bases, with 20 bases sitting between them. Germline lookup yields CDR1 MGHRA and CDR2 YSYEKL. The CDR3 is made up of 15 amino acids. As DNA, the CDR3 is TGCGCCAGCAGCCCGAACCCACTCAACTTAGGCGGCTACACCTTC. Protein: CASSPNPLNLGGYTF.

The chain joins TRBV7-6 to TRBJ1-2; D is undetermined. V lost 4 bases, J lost 9 bases, and 15 bases lay in between. The germline gives CDR1 SGHVS, CDR2 FNYEAQ. This CDR3 has 13 residues. As DNA, the CDR3 is TGTGCCAGCAGCTCCAATCAGGTGCGTAGCTACACCTTC. Translated, it gives CASSSNQVRSYTF. Looking up the rest from reference TRBV7-6 and TRBJ1-2 gives the full variable domain: GAGVSQSPRYKVTKRGQDVALRCDPISGHVSLYWYRQALGQGPEFLTYFNYEAQQDKSGLPNDRFSAERPEGSISTLTIQRTEQRDSAMYRCASSSNQVRSYTFGSGTRLTVV.

J is TRBJ2-7 and V is TRBV19; 7 bases align to TRBD1. V shed 4 bases and J 3 bases; nucleotides not matched to a gene: 6. This CDR3 comprises 14 residues. CDR1 LNHDA and CDR2 SQIVND come from the germline V gene (reference sequence). In nucleotides, the CDR3 is TGTGCCAGTAGTAGGACAGGTGGGGTCTACGAGCAGTACTTC. Encoded protein: CASSRTGGVYEQYF. The whole variable domain, remainder taken from reference TRBV19 and TRBJ2-7, is DGGITQSPKYLFRKEGQNVTLSCEQNLNHDAMYWYRQDPGQGLRLIYYSQIVNDFQKGDIAEGYSVSREKKESFPLTVTSAQKNPTAFYLCASSRTGGVYEQYFGPGTRLTVT.

The CDR3 loop reads CASTSFGGALDETQYF. The CDR3 coding sequence is TGTGCCAGCACCTCGTTTGGAGGGGCCCTTGATGAGACCCAGTACTTC. This chain uses TRBV28 with TRBJ2-5; possible D gene TRBD2, 6 bases. The germline V and J ends were trimmed by 7 bases and 5 bases, with 23 bases remaining between them. The CDR3 is 16 amino acids. CDR1 is MDHEN, CDR2 SYDVKM, per germline.

The chain couples TRBV20-1 to TRBJ2-5; D unclear. The CDR3 has 11 amino acids. The V gene's germline CDR1 is DFQATT and CDR2 SNEGSKA (reference sequence). Deletions cut 6 bases from V and 5 bases from J, with 10 bases between. The CDR3: CSAISFETQYF. In DNA form, the CDR3 reads TGCAGTGCAATCTCCTTTGAGACCCAGTACTTC.

The rearrangement uses TRBV6-1 and TRBJ2-1; tentatively, D is TRBD1 (6 bases). V gave up 3 bases and J gave up 8 bases, with 20 bases separating them. Germline CDR1 MNHNS, CDR2 SASEGT. This CDR3 has 16 residues. The CDR3 sequence is CASSDPDLQPGDEQFF. The CDR3 DNA reads as TGTGCCAGCAGTGATCCGGACTTACAGCCAGGGGATGAGCAGTTCTTC.

This chain joins TRBV7-9 and TRBJ1-1, with a possible D match to TRBD1 (5 bases). This CDR3 contains 13 residues. Germline loops: CDR1 SEHNR, CDR2 FQNEAQ (reference sequence). The germline V and J ends were trimmed by 2 bases and 11 bases, with 15 bases remaining between them. CDR3 protein: CASSLSGALAAFF. The CDR3, as DNA: TGTGCCAGCAGCTTATCCGGGGCCCTCGCCGCTTTCTTT. Using reference TRBV7-9 and TRBJ1-1 for the parts outside the CDR3, the full variable domain is DTGVSQNPRHKITKRGQNVTFRCDPISEHNRLYWYRQTLGQGPEFLTYFQNEAQLEKSRLLSDRFSAERPKGSFSTLEIQRTEQGDSAMYLCASSLSGALAAFFGQGTRLTVV.

The chain recombines TRBV30 with TRBJ2-5; D gene ambiguous. The last part of the DNA fits TRBJ2-7 better; the J call may be wrong. The CDR3 spans 13 residues. Germline CDR1 reads GTSNPN; CDR2 reads SVGIG (reference sequence). CDR3 nucleotides: TGTGCCTGGAGTCAAGACATCTCCTACGAGCAGTACTTC. Its translation: CAWSQDISYEQYF.

This clone has a single count. The chain joins TRBV27 to TRBJ2-1, with TRBD1 as a possible D gene (6 bases). Germline V lookup: CDR1 MNHEY, CDR2 SMNVEV (reference sequence). There are 14 residues in the CDR3. V shed 5 bases and J shed 3 bases, with 11 bases lying between them. Written as DNA, the CDR3 is TGTGCCAGCAGTACAAACAGGGACTACAATGAGCAGTTCTTC. Translation: CASSTNRDYNEQFF.

The chain is built from TRBV5-1 and TRBJ1-1; a possible D gene is TRBD1 (6 bases). The V end was cut by 4 bases, the J end by 6 bases, with 13 bases between. Germline assignment: CDR1 SGHRS and CDR2 YFSETQ. This CDR3 region has 13 residues. Here the CDR3 DNA reads TGCGCCAGCAGCGTCGGGACACTTGCTGAAGCTTTCTTT. As protein: CASSVGTLAEAFF.

The chain uses TRBV18 and TRBJ2-3; TRBD1 might be the D (5 bases). V was trimmed by 7 bases and J by 1 base, leaving 12 bases between them. Germline CDR1 and CDR2: KGHSH and LQKENI. The CDR3 extends over 14 amino acids. The CDR3 DNA is TGTGCCAGCTATGACAGCAGACGCACAGATACGCAGTATTTT. Translated, it gives CASYDSRRTDTQYF.

This clone has a handful of counts. CDR3 region: CASSPLIGPPSGTF. The CDR3 DNA sequence: TGTGCCAGCAGCCCCTTGATCGGACCCCCCTCTGGAACCTTC. The V gene is TRBV7-9, the J gene TRBJ1-2; D call uncertain. CDR1 SEHNR and CDR2 FQNEAQ come from the germline V gene (reference sequence). V lost 5 bases, J lost 14 bases, and 24 bases lay in between. The CDR3 has 14 residues.

Only a few counts were recorded for this clone. The V gene is TRBV5-1, the J gene TRBJ2-2; no definite D call. The CDR3 is made up of 16 amino acids. The ends were cut back, 1 base at V and 2 bases at J, with 12 bases in the middle. CDR1 SGHRS and CDR2 YFSETQ come from the germline V gene. The CDR3 DNA reads as TGCGCCAGCAGCTTGTCCCTTTACATAAACACCGGGGAGCTGTTTTTT. This translates into CASSLSLYINTGELFF.

V is TRBV6-1 and J is TRBJ2-1; TRBD1 agrees at 7 bases. This CDR3 contains 13 residues. J gave up 12 bases and V 6 bases, and 11 bases lay outside the gene matches. Germline values: CDR1 MNHNS, CDR2 SASEGT. CDR3 bases: TGTGCCAGCAGGACAGGGTCGATCGTCCGGCAGTTCTTC. This gives the protein CASRTGSIVRQFF.

V is TRBV2 and J is TRBJ1-3; D is uncertain. CDR3 length: 12 residues. Germline V lookup: CDR1 SNHLY, CDR2 FYNNEI. The V end lost 6 bases, the J end lost 8 bases, and 11 bases lay between the germline ends. CDR3 amino acids: CASRGDGHTIYF. CDR3 coding DNA: TGTGCCAGCAGGGGAGATGGGCACACCATATATTTT.

J is TRBJ1-6 and V is TRBV4-1; unclear D gene. Deletions cut 4 bases from V and 5 bases from J, with 18 bases between. The CDR3 runs 17 residues. Per the germline V gene, CDR1 is MGHRA and CDR2 is YSYEKL. CDR3 bases: TGCGCCAGCAGCCCTCGTGGGAGGTACGAGCATAATTCACCCCTCCACTTT. This gives the protein CASSPRGRYEHNSPLHF.